Each of the 9 T cell receptor beta chains below was sequenced from the same sample in a study of blood T cells in healthy people across ages. A sample-barcoded 5' primer and a J-beta primer mix were used in a second PCR of roughly 6 to 11 cycles. MiXCR, run by TCRdb on the 5' RACE reads, gives a single entry per CDR3 protein. The profile shows roughly 1.5 million distinct CDR3 sequences, approximately 43% of them singletons. Sequences were obtained from blood. The receptors stem from a woman younger than 35 in good health.

This clonotype was counted between two and nine times. Being one base from a much bigger clone, this may be a read error. This sequence joins TRBV20-1 and TRBJ1-2; D is perhaps TRBD1 (5 bases). In germline, CDR1 is DFQATT, CDR2 SNEGSKA (reference sequence). CDR3 length: 13 amino acids. V shed 6 bases and J shed 9 bases, with 20 bases lying between them. The CDR3 DNA reads as TGCAGTGCCTGGGACGGGGATGACTTTAGCTACACCTTC. It is translated as CSAWDGDDFSYTF.

This sequence joins TRBV28 and TRBJ2-4; possibly TRBD2 for D (5 bases). Germline V lookup: CDR1 MDHEN, CDR2 SYDVKM. This CDR3 is built from 14 residues. Trimming pared 5 bases from V and 3 bases from J, leaving 11 bases between. CDR3 sequence: CASSPGGGKNIQYF. The CDR3, as DNA: TGTGCCAGCAGTCCAGGTGGAGGCAAAAACATTCAGTACTTC.

A few counts support this clonotype. This chain uses TRBV20-1 with TRBJ2-3; D is uncertain. This CDR3 has 13 residues. Germline V lookup: CDR1 DFQATT, CDR2 SNEGSKA (reference sequence). Trimming stripped 6 bases from V and 0 bases from J, with 10 bases between. The CDR3 bases are TGCAGTGCACCGCTGGGAAGCACAGATACGCAGTATTTT. Amino acids: CSAPLGSTDTQYF.

This clonotype was counted only a few times. The gene calls are TRBV7-2 and TRBJ1-4; no definite D call. This CDR3 region has 12 residues. V lost 1 base and J lost 12, with 9 bases in between. CDR1 and CDR2 from the germline V gene are SGHTA and FQGNSA. CDR3 DNA: TGTGCCAGCAGCTTAGTCGGAGAGGAACTGTTTTTT. This translates into CASSLVGEELFF.

This rearrangement joins TRBV7-8 to TRBJ2-1; 11 bases map to TRBD1. Germline V gene lookup returns CDR1 SGHVS and CDR2 FQNEAQ. The CDR3 is 16 residues long. With 3 bases clipped from V and 9 bases from J, the junction kept 10 bases outside the gene matches. In DNA, the CDR3 is TGTGCCAGCAGCTTGCCCGAGGACAGGGGGCCTGGTGAGCAGTTCTTC. It yields the protein CASSLPEDRGPGEQFF.

This clonotype was seen a handful of times. The V call is TRBV14, the J call TRBJ1-1; weak D call: TRBD1 (6 bases). The V end was cut by 1 base, the J end by 5 bases, with 11 bases between. The CDR3 sequence is 14 residues long. The germline V gene encodes CDR1 SGHDN and CDR2 FVKESK. The CDR3 reads CASSQVTGKTEAFF. The DNA for the CDR3 is TGTGCCAGCAGCCAAGTTACAGGGAAAACTGAAGCTTTCTTT. Together with reference TRBV14 and TRBJ1-1, the CDR3 gives the full variable domain: EAGVTQFPSHSVIEKGQTVTLRCDPISGHDNLYWYRRVMGKEIKFLLHFVKESKQDESGMPNNRFLAERTGGTYSTLKVQPAELEDSGVYFCASSQVTGKTEAFFGQGTRLTVV.

Note on this clonotype: The junction differs from germline at one of its ends, possibly a read error. This chain links TRBV12-3 or TRBV12-4 with TRBJ1-4, with unresolved D. The CDR3 loop spans 13 amino acids. CDR3 sequence: CASTLWSRENLFF. The DNA for the CDR3 is TGTGCCAGCACCTTGTGGTCACGTGAAAACCTGTTTTTT.

This rearrangement joins TRBV7-9 to TRBJ2-7; TRBD2 agrees at 10 bases. V shed 2 bases and J 0 bases; nucleotides not matched to a gene: 1. The CDR3 length is 15 residues. Looked up from germline, CDR1 is SEHNR and CDR2 is FQNEAQ (reference sequence). The CDR3 DNA reads as TGTGCCAGCAGCTTAACTAGCGGGGACTCCTACGAGCAGTACTTC. This sequence encodes CASSLTSGDSYEQYF.

This clonotype turned up a few times. The chain joins TRBV30 to TRBJ2-1; D not resolved. This CDR3 has 12 amino acids. V was pared by 0 bases and J by 5 bases, with 5 bases between. The germline gives CDR1 GTSNPN, CDR2 SVGIG (reference sequence). CDR3 sequence: CAWSVGDNEQFF. CDR3 sequence (DNA): TGTGCCTGGAGTGTAGGAGACAATGAGCAGTTCTTC. Combining the CDR3 with reference TRBV30 and TRBJ2-1 gives the whole variable domain SQTIHQWPATLVQPVGSPLSLECTVEGTSNPNLYWYRQAAGRGLQLLFYSVGIGQISSEVPQNLSASRPQDRQFILSSKKLLLSDSGFYLCAWSVGDNEQFFGPGTRLTVL.